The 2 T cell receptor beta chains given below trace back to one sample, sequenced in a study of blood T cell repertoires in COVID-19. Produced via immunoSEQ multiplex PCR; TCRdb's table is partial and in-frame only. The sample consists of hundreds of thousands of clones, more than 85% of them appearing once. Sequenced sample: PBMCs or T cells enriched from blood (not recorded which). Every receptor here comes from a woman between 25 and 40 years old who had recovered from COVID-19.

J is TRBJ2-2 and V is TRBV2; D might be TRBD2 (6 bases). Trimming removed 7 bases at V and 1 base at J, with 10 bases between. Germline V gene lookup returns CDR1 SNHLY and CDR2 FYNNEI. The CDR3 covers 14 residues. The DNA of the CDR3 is TGTGCCAGCACGGGCGGGGAGAACACCGGGGAGCTGTTTTTT. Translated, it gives CASTGGENTGELFF.

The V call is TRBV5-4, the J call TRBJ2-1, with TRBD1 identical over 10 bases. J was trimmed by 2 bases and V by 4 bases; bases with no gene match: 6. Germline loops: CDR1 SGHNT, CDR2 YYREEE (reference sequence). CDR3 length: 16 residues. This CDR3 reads CASSPGQGIAYNEQFF. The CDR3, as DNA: TGTGCCAGCAGCCCGGGACAGGGGATAGCCTACAATGAGCAGTTCTTC.